This passage covers 27 T cell receptor beta chains from one sample sequenced in a study of OX40 agonist ivuxolimab in advanced cancers. Method: immunoSEQ multiplex PCR; TCRdb's copy keeps in-frame clones and lacks some. This table has some 70,000 clones, roughly 90% appearing once. Sequencing used CD4+ or CD8+ T cells sorted from blood, obtained in a trial of the OX40 agonist ivuxolimab. These receptors originate from an adult with an advanced solid tumor such as melanoma, head and neck, liver or kidney cancer.

V gene TRBV10-1 combines with J gene TRBJ1-1; TRBD1 matches 7 bases. V lost 10 bases to trimming and J lost 1 base; unmatched junction nucleotides: 21. Germline V CDR1 and CDR2: WNHNN, SYGVQD (reference sequence). The CDR3 spans 18 residues. The CDR3 sequence is CATSRRTGEGVRNTEAFF. CDR3 sequence (DNA): TGCGCCACCTCGCGGAGAACAGGGGAGGGGGTTAGGAACACTGAAGCTTTCTTT.

The chain recombines TRBV14 with TRBJ2-7; D is possibly TRBD1 (5 bases). The V and J ends lost 6 bases and 4 bases respectively, with 10 bases between them. This CDR3 is built from 12 residues. The germline V gene encodes CDR1 SGHDN and CDR2 FVKESK. DNA of the CDR3: TGTGCCAGCAGTCTTCAGGGTTACGAGCAGTACTTC. Amino acid sequence: CASSLQGYEQYF.

The gene calls are TRBV30 and TRBJ2-2; D gene ambiguous. Trimming took 5 bases from V and 6 from J, leaving 16 bases between them. CDR1 GTSNPN and CDR2 SVGIG come from the germline V gene (reference sequence). The CDR3 runs to 14 residues. The CDR3, as DNA: TGTGCCTGGGATAGACAATTCCAGGCCGGGGAGCTGTTTTTT. Protein product: CAWDRQFQAGELFF.

The chain joins TRBV11-2 to TRBJ2-3, with D unclear. The CDR3 has 17 amino acids. The germline V and J ends were trimmed by 2 bases and 0 bases, with 15 bases remaining between them. Germline lookup yields CDR1 SGHAT and CDR2 FQNNGV. The CDR3 DNA follows: TGTGCCAGCAGCTTAAACTTGCTTAGCTCTAGCACAGATACGCAGTATTTT. It specifies CASSLNLLSSSTDTQYF.

The CDR3 DNA reads TGTGCCAGCAGTCGGACAGGGGCCGGAAACACCATATATTTT. Its translation is CASSRTGAGNTIYF. The V call is TRBV6-1, the J call TRBJ1-3; TRBD1 matches 9 bases. CDR3 size: 14 residues. The germline CDR1 and CDR2 sequences are MNHNS and SASEGT. After removal of 5 bases from V and 4 bases from J, the junction contained 3 bases not matched to a gene.

The chain employs TRBV5-6 and TRBJ1-4, with D unclear. V was pared by 4 bases and J by 5 bases, with 12 bases between. CDR1 and CDR2 (germline): SGHDT, YYEEEE. This CDR3 comprises 14 residues. CDR3 DNA: TGTGCCAGCAGCGTCGACTCACTAAATGAAAAACTGTTTTTT. Translated: CASSVDSLNEKLFF.

This rearrangement joins TRBV11-2 to TRBJ1-2; D is undetermined. V shed 0 bases and J shed 0 bases, with 11 bases lying between them. The CDR3 contains 16 residues. The germline gives CDR1 SGHAT, CDR2 FQNNGV. The CDR3: CASSLDPWQPNYGYTF. The CDR3 nucleotides are TGTGCCAGCAGCTTAGATCCCTGGCAGCCTAACTATGGCTACACCTTC.

V usage is TRBV7-9 and J usage is TRBJ2-1, with D possibly matching TRBD1 (5 bases). There are 18 residues in the CDR3. V lost 1 base and J 8 bases, leaving 24 bases between the germline ends. Germline lookup yields CDR1 SEHNR and CDR2 FQNEAQ (reference sequence). The CDR3 protein is CASSLGQGSGLRSYEQFF. The CDR3 DNA reads as TGTGCCAGCAGCTTAGGGCAGGGTTCGGGTCTCCGATCTTATGAGCAGTTCTTC.

The CDR3 loop is CASGRETQYF. CDR3 coding DNA: TGTGCCAGTGGAAGGGAGACCCAGTACTTC. The genes are TRBV19 and TRBJ2-5; D uncertain. The CDR3 runs 10 residues. The germline V gene encodes CDR1 LNHDA and CDR2 SQIVND (reference sequence). The V gene lost 8 bases and the J gene lost 5 bases, with 6 bases spanning the gap.

The V call is TRBV19, the J call TRBJ1-1; the D is unclear. Trimming took off 9 bases at V and 1 base at J, with 9 bases between the two ends. The CDR3 length is 12 residues. Germline V gives CDR1 LNHDA, CDR2 SQIVND (reference sequence). The CDR3 DNA follows: TGTGCCAGCAGACGCGAGAACACTGAAGCTTTCTTT. It yields the protein CASRRENTEAFF.

The chain employs TRBV13 and TRBJ2-3; 9 bases align to TRBD2. The CDR3 is made up of 15 amino acids. The V segment lost 3 bases and the J segment 6 bases; nucleotides outside the gene matches: 7. CDR1 and CDR2 from the germline V gene are PRHDT and FYEKMQ (reference sequence). DNA of the CDR3: TGTGCCAGCAGCTTTACGGGACTAGCAAAGGATACGCAGTATTTT. Its protein is CASSFTGLAKDTQYF.

V is TRBV14 and J is TRBJ2-2, with D tentatively TRBD1 or TRBD2 (5 bases each). The CDR3 extends over 13 amino acids. V lost 5 bases to trimming and J lost 6 bases, with 10 bases between them. CDR1 and CDR2 (germline): SGHDN, FVKESK. The CDR3 here is CASSWGPPGELFF. The DNA for the CDR3 is TGTGCCAGCAGCTGGGGACCTCCCGGGGAGCTGTTTTTT.

This chain uses TRBV6-5 with TRBJ1-1; no definite D call. CDR3 size: 13 residues. The V gene lost 5 bases and the J gene lost 3 bases, with 10 bases spanning the gap. CDR1 and CDR2 (germline): MNHEY, SVGAGI. CDR3 nucleotide sequence: TGTGCCAGCAGTGGCGGCGGGGACACTGAAGCTTTCTTT. As protein: CASSGGGDTEAFF.

This chain connects TRBV18 to TRBJ2-7; TRBD1 agrees at 7 bases. Germline CDR1 KGHSH, CDR2 LQKENI. With V trimmed by 6 bases and J by 3 bases, 14 bases remained unmatched. The CDR3 is 16 amino acids. Here the CDR3 DNA reads TGTGCCAGCTCTAAGAATTCGGGACAGCTAAACTACGAGCAGTACTTC. This codes for CASSKNSGQLNYEQYF.

V is TRBV20-1 and J is TRBJ2-1; perhaps TRBD1 as D (5 bases). Germline CDR1 and CDR2: DFQATT and SNEGSKA (reference sequence). V dropped 6 bases and J dropped 5 bases, with 8 bases sitting between them. This CDR3 has 11 amino acids. CDR3 DNA sequence: TGCAGTGCCCACAGGAACAATGAGCAGTTCTTC. It codes for CSAHRNNEQFF.

This chain links TRBV5-5 with TRBJ2-2; D uncertain. CDR1 SGHKS and CDR2 YYEKEE come from the germline V gene (reference sequence). The CDR3 is 13 residues long. V gave up 3 bases and J gave up 3 bases, with 6 bases separating them. Written as DNA, the CDR3 is TGTGCCAGCAGCTCCTACGACACCGGGGAGCTGTTTTTT. This gives the protein CASSSYDTGELFF. Using reference TRBV5-5 and TRBJ2-2 for the parts outside the CDR3, the full variable domain is DAGVTQSPTHLIKTRGQQVTLRCSPISGHKSVSWYQQVLGQGPQFIFQYYEKEERGRGNFPDRFSARQFPNYSSELNVNALLLGDSALYLCASSSYDTGELFFGEGSRLTVL.

This clone is medium-sized. The chain recombines TRBV7-6 with TRBJ1-2; D is possibly TRBD1 (5 bases). Trimming pared 4 bases from V and 6 bases from J, leaving 12 bases between. Germline-derived CDR1 and CDR2 are SGHVS and FNYEAQ. The CDR3 has 13 amino acids. Written as DNA, the CDR3 is TGTGCCAGCAGCTCCGTCGGGGGGAATGGCTACACCTTC. It yields the protein CASSSVGGNGYTF.

The chain joins TRBV7-9 to TRBJ2-2, with 8 bases lining up with TRBD1. Germline V gene data show CDR1 as SEHNR and CDR2 as FQNEAQ (reference sequence). The CDR3 totals 14 residues. V lost 4 bases to trimming and J lost 6 bases; unmatched junction nucleotides: 4. CDR3 sequence (DNA): TGTGCCAGCAGCTCGGACAGGGTGGCCGGGGAGCTGTTTTTT. It encodes CASSSDRVAGELFF. Supplemented by reference TRBV7-9 and TRBJ2-2, the full variable domain reads DTGVSQNPRHKITKRGQNVTFRCDPISEHNRLYWYRQTLGQGPEFLTYFQNEAQLEKSRLLSDRFSAERPKGSFSTLEIQRTEQGDSAMYLCASSSDRVAGELFFGEGSRLTVL.

V usage is TRBV4-1 and J usage is TRBJ2-7; D is ambiguous. Germline CDR1 is MGHRA and CDR2 is YSYEKL. This CDR3 spans 15 amino acids. The V end was cut by 0 bases, the J end by 0 bases, with 9 bases between. CDR3 sequence (DNA): TGCGCCAGCAGCCAAGAGCTCGTCAGCTCCTACGAGCAGTACTTC. Translation: CASSQELVSSYEQYF.

V usage is TRBV6-6 and J usage is TRBJ1-2; D unresolved. The CDR3 loop spans 13 amino acids. CDR1 is MNHNY, CDR2 SVGAGI, per germline (reference sequence). The V end was cut by 0 bases, the J end by 4 bases, with 6 bases between. The CDR3 is CASSYSSAYGYTF. Written as DNA, the CDR3 is TGTGCCAGCAGTTACTCGAGCGCCTATGGCTACACCTTC.

This clone was recorded a few times. The CDR3 bases are TGTGCCAGCTCACCACCTAACAGTGACGACGCTTTCTTT. Encoded protein: CASSPPNSDDAFF. The rearrangement links TRBV18 to TRBJ1-1; no definite D call. The V gene lost 0 bases and the J gene lost 11 bases, with 13 bases spanning the gap. Germline V lookup: CDR1 KGHSH, CDR2 LQKENI. The CDR3 has 13 amino acids.

The table lists this clone with a few counts. The V and J genes are TRBV7-9 and TRBJ2-2; D gene ambiguous. V was clipped by 1 base and J by 8 bases, with 5 bases between them. This CDR3 has 12 residues. Germline-derived CDR1 and CDR2 are SEHNR and FQNEAQ (reference sequence). Here the CDR3 DNA reads TGTGCCAGCAGCTTAGAAGGTGGGGAGCTGTTTTTT. The encoded protein is CASSLEGGELFF.

This sequence joins TRBV5-5 and TRBJ2-1; D perhaps matches TRBD1 (6 bases). Deletions cut 0 bases from V and 5 bases from J, with 9 bases between. Germline CDR1 and CDR2: SGHKS and YYEKEE (reference sequence). The CDR3 consists of 14 residues. The CDR3 loop reads CASSLGQVDNEQFF. The CDR3 coding sequence is TGTGCCAGCAGCTTGGGACAGGTGGACAATGAGCAGTTCTTC.

CDR3 coding DNA: TGCGCCAGCAGTGAGGGGTCTCAAAATGAGCAGTTCTTC. Protein product: CASSEGSQNEQFF. The V and J genes are TRBV10-1 and TRBJ2-1; unclear D gene. Germline CDR1 and CDR2: WNHNN and SYGVQD (reference sequence). The CDR3 runs 13 residues. V lost 2 bases, J lost 7 bases, and 9 bases lay in between.

V and J are TRBV2 and TRBJ1-1; D is unclear. The CDR3 sequence is 13 residues long. V was cut by 3 bases and J by 3 bases, with 8 bases left in between. The V gene's germline CDR1 is SNHLY and CDR2 FYNNEI. In nucleotides, the CDR3 is TGTGCCAGCAGTGACAACCGGGACACTGAAGCTTTCTTT. As protein: CASSDNRDTEAFF.

The CDR3 coding sequence is TGTGCCTGGAGTGTGCAGCGGAGCGGCTACACCTTC. Translating gives CAWSVQRSGYTF. V usage is TRBV30 and J usage is TRBJ1-2; D ambiguous. V was shortened by 0 bases and J by 8 bases, with 10 bases between the two germline ends. CDR1 and CDR2 from the germline V gene are GTSNPN and SVGIG (reference sequence). There are 12 residues in the CDR3. The entire variable domain, with the rest obtained from reference TRBV30 and TRBJ1-2, is as follows: SQTIHQWPATLVQPVGSPLSLECTVEGTSNPNLYWYRQAAGRGLQLLFYSVGIGQISSEVPQNLSASRPQDRQFILSSKKLLLSDSGFYLCAWSVQRSGYTFGSGTRLTVV.

The V and J genes are TRBV7-9 and TRBJ1-2, with D possibly matching TRBD1 (6 bases). V lost 0 bases and J lost 5, with 10 bases in between. This CDR3 contains 14 residues. Germline loops: CDR1 SEHNR, CDR2 FQNEAQ (reference sequence). The DNA for the CDR3 is TGTGCCAGCAGCTTAGCGCTGGGGGCATATGGCTACACCTTC. Its protein is CASSLALGAYGYTF.